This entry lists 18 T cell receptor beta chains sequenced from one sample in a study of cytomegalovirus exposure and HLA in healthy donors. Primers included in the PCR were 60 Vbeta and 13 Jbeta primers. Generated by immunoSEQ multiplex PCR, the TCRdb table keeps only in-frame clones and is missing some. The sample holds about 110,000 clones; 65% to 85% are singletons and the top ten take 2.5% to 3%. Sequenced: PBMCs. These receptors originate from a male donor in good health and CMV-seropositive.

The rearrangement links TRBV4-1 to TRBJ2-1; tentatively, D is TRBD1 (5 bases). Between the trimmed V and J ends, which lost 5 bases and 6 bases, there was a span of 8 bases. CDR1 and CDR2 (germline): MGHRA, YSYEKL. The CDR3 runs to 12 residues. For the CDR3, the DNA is TGCGCCAGCAGCTCAGGGCTCAATGAGCAGTTCTTC. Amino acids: CASSSGLNEQFF.

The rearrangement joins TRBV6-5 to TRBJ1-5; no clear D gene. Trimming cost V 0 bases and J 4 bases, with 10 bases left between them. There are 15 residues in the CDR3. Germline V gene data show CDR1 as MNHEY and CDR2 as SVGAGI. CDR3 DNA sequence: TGTGCCAGCAGTTACTCGAACAGCCATAATCAGCCCCAGCATTTT. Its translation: CASSYSNSHNQPQHF.

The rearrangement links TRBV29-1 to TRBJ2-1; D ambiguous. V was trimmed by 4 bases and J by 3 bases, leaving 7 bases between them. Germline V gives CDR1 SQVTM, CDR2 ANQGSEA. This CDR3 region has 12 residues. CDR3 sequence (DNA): TGCAGCGTTGTGTCTAACTACAATGAGCAGTTCTTC. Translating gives CSVVSNYNEQFF.

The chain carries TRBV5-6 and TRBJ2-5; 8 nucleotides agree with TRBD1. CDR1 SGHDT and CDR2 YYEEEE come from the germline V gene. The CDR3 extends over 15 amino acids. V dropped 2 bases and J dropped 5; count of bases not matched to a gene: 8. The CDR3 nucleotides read TGTGCCAGCAGCTTTTTGACAGGGGTTGCGGAGACCCAGTACTTC. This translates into CASSFLTGVAETQYF. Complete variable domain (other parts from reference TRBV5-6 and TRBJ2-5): DAGVTQSPTHLIKTRGQQVTLRCSPKSGHDTVSWYQQALGQGPQFIFQYYEEEERQRGNFPDRFSGHQFPNYSSELNVNALLLGDSALYLCASSFLTGVAETQYFGPGTRLLVL.

This CDR3 is CASSGPGLALSYEQYF. CDR3 bases: TGTGCCAGCAGCGGTCCGGGACTAGCGCTCTCCTACGAGCAGTACTTC. The V call is TRBV6-6, the J call TRBJ2-7; 10 bases align to TRBD2. Losses at the gene ends were 6 bases for V and 0 bases for J; bases not matched to a gene: 8. Germline assignment: CDR1 MNHNY and CDR2 SVGAGI (reference sequence). The CDR3 extends over 16 amino acids.

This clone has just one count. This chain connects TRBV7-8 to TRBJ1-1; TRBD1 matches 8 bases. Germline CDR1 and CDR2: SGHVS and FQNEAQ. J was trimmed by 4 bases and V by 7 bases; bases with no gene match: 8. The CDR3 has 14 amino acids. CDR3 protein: CASTIRQGITEAFF. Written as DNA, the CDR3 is TGTGCCAGCACCATCAGACAGGGGATCACTGAAGCTTTCTTT.

The CDR3 DNA sequence: TGTGCCTGGAGGGGGGACAGTTCCTACGAGCAGTACTTC. Protein: CAWRGDSSYEQYF. This sequence joins TRBV30 and TRBJ2-7, with 7 bases lining up with TRBD1. CDR3 size: 13 residues. In germline, CDR1 is GTSNPN, CDR2 SVGIG (reference sequence). With V trimmed by 3 bases and J by 1 base, 3 bases remained unmatched.

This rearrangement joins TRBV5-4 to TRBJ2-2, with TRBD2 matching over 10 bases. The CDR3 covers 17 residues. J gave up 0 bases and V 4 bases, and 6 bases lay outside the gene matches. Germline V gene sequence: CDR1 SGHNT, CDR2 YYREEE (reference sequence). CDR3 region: CASSASSGGSNTGELFF. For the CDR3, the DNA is TGTGCCAGCAGCGCCTCTAGCGGGGGATCGAACACCGGGGAGCTGTTTTTT.

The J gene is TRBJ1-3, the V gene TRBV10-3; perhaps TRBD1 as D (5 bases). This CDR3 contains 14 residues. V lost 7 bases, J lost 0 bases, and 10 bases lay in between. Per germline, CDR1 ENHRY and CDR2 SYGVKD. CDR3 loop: CAIKGSGSGNTIYF. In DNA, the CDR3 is TGTGCCATCAAGGGGTCCGGCTCTGGAAACACCATATATTTT.

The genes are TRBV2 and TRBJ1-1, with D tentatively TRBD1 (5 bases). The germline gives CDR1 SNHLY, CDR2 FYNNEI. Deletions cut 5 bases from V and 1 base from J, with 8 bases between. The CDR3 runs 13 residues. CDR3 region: CASSSQGNTEAFF. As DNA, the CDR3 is TGTGCCAGCAGTTCTCAGGGGAACACTGAAGCTTTCTTT.

CDR3 protein: CASTGTGPLYEQYF. The CDR3 DNA sequence: TGTGCCAGCACCGGGACAGGTCCTCTCTACGAGCAGTACTTC. The chain carries TRBV28 and TRBJ2-7, with 8 bases fitting TRBD1. Germline V gene lookup returns CDR1 MDHEN and CDR2 SYDVKM. The V gene end was trimmed by 7 bases and the J gene end by 3 bases; junction bases not matched to a gene: 8. The length of the CDR3 is 14 residues.

This chain's CDR3 is CASSLRSSGISEQFF. DNA for the CDR3: TGTGCCAGCAGCTTACGGTCTAGCGGGATTAGTGAGCAGTTCTTC. V and J are TRBV13 and TRBJ2-1, with 9 bases fitting TRBD2. CDR1 is PRHDT, CDR2 FYEKMQ, per germline (reference sequence). The CDR3 length is 15 residues. With 2 bases clipped from V and 9 bases from J, the junction kept 8 bases outside the gene matches.

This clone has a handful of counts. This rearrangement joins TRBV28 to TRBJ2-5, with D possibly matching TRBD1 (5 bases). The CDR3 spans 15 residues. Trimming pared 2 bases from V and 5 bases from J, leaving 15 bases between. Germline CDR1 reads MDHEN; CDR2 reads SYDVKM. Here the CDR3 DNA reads TGTGCCAGCAGTTTAAGGACAACTATGCGGGAGACCCAGTACTTC. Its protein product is CASSLRTTMRETQYF.

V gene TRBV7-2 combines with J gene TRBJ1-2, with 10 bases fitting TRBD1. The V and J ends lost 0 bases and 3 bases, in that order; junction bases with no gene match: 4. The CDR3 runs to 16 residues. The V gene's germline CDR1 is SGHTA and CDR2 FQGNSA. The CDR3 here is CASSLALTGGDYGYTF. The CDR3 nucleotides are TGTGCCAGCAGCTTAGCTTTGACAGGGGGCGACTATGGCTACACCTTC.

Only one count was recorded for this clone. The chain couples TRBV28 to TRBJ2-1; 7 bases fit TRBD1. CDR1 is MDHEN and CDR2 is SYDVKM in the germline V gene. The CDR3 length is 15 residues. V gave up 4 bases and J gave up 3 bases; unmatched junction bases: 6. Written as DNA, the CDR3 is TGTGCCAGCAGTTCCCCGACAGGGAACTACAATGAGCAGTTCTTC. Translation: CASSSPTGNYNEQFF.

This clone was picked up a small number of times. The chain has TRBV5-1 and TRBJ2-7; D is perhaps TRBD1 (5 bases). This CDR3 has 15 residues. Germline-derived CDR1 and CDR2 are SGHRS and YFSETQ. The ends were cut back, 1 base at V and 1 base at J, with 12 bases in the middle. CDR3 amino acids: CASSLIPGKSYEQYF. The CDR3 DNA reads TGCGCCAGCAGCTTGATCCCAGGGAAGTCCTACGAGCAGTACTTC.

The CDR3 nucleotides are TGTGCCAGCAGCTTGGACAGAACCTCCTACGAGCAGTACTTC. Its protein product is CASSLDRTSYEQYF. V is TRBV9 and J is TRBJ2-7; TRBD1 is a possible D gene (6 bases). Trimming took 4 bases from V and 0 from J, leaving 11 bases between them. The germline CDR1 and CDR2 sequences are SGDLS and YYNGEE. The CDR3 length is 14 residues.

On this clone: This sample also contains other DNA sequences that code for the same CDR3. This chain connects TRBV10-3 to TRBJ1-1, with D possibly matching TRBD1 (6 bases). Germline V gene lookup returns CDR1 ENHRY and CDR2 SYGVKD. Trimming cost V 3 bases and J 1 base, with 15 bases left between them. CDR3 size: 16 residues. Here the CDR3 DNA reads TGTGCCATCAGTGAAGGGGCAGGGGTAACGAACACTGAAGCTTTCTTT. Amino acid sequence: CAISEGAGVTNTEAFF.